This T cell receptor (beta chain) was found in a study of long-term antiretroviral therapy in people with HIV. Study results and caveats: Repertoires from HIV showed CDR3 length ranges narrower than those of controls. Post-ART samples showed increased diversity that remained below transplant donor control levels. Dominating the repertoire at all time points were the clones that expanded before ART.

Every sample had about 0.9-10 million cryopreserved PBMC in it before DNA extraction. Looked up from germline, CDR1 is LGHNA and CDR2 is YSLEER. The CDR3 has 14 residues. With 4 bases removed from V and 3 bases from J, the gap between germline ends came to 13 bases. An immunoSEQ assay, version v3.0, was performed at survey level. Profiled with immunoSEQ multiplex PCR; TCRdb holds only in-frame clones, not every one. The table records just under 20,000 clones, 87% of them present only once. Notes on this clone: The antigen remains unidentified.

The V gene is TRBV4-3, the J gene TRBJ2-7; the D gene could be TRBD1 or TRBD2 (5 bases each). This receptor was identified in a man aged 18 to 29 with HIV. Here the sequenced sample was unsorted PBMCs, taken 2.1 years after starting antiretroviral therapy. The chain's CDR3 is CASSPGTEFYEQYF. CDR3 coding DNA: TGCGCCAGCAGCCCAGGGACGGAATTCTACGAGCAGTACTTC.